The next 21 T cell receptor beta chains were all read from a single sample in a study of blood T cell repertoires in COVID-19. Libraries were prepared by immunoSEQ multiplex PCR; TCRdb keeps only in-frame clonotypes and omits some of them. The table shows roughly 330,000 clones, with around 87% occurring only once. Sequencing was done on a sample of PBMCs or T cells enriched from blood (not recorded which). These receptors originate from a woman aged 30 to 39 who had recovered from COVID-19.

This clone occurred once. The CDR3 nucleotides are TGCGCCAGCAGCCAAGAAACAGAGAACACTGAAGCTTTCTTT. Protein product: CASSQETENTEAFF. This chain connects TRBV4-3 to TRBJ1-1; D is unclear. The germline CDR1 and CDR2 sequences are LGHNA and YSLEER. The germline V and J ends were trimmed by 0 bases and 1 base, with 6 bases remaining between them. The CDR3 is made up of 14 amino acids.

The chain's CDR3 is CASSPLVDQPQHF. In DNA, the CDR3 is TGTGCCAGCTCACCCCTAGTTGATCAGCCCCAGCATTTT. The chain employs TRBV18 and TRBJ1-5; D gene uncertain. The CDR3 totals 13 residues. With 3 bases removed from V and 5 bases from J, the gap between germline ends came to 8 bases. Germline V gives CDR1 KGHSH, CDR2 LQKENI.

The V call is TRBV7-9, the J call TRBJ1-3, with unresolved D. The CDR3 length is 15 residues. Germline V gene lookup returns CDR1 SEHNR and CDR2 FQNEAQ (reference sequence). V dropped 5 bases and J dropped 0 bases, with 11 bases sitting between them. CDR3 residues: CASSLLQSSGNTIYF. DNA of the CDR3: TGTGCCAGCAGCCTTCTACAGAGCTCTGGAAACACCATATATTTT.

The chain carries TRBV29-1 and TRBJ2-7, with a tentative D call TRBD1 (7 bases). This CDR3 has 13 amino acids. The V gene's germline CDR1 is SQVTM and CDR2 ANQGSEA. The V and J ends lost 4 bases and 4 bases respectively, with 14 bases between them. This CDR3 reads CSVAGAGGYEQYF. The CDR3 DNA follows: TGCAGCGTTGCGGGGGCAGGGGGTTACGAGCAGTACTTC.

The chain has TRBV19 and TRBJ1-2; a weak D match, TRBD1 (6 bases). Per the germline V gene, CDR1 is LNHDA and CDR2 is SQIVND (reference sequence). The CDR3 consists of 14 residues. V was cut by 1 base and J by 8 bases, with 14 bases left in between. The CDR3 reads CASSIGTGTYGYTF. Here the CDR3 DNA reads TGTGCCAGTAGTATAGGGACCGGGACATACGGCTACACCTTC.

Written as DNA, the CDR3 is TGTGCCAGTAGTCCAACACAGAACACTGAAGCTTTCTTT. It encodes CASSPTQNTEAFF. The chain links TRBV19 to TRBJ1-1, with D unresolved. V lost 5 bases, J lost 1 base, and 8 bases lay in between. There are 13 residues in the CDR3. Germline CDR1 reads LNHDA; CDR2 reads SQIVND (reference sequence).

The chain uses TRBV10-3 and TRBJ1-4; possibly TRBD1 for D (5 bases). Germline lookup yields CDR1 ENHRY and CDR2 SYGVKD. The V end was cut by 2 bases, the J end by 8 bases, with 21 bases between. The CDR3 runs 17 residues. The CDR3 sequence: CAISEPGRADGGEKLFF. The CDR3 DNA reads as TGTGCCATCAGTGAGCCAGGAAGGGCCGATGGGGGGGAAAAACTGTTTTTT.

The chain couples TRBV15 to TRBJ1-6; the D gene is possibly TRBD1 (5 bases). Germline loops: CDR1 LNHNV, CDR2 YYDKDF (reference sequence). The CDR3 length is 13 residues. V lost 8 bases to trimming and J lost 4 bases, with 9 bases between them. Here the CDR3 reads CATGGEYNSPLHF. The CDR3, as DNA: TGTGCCACCGGAGGGGAATATAATTCACCCCTCCACTTT.

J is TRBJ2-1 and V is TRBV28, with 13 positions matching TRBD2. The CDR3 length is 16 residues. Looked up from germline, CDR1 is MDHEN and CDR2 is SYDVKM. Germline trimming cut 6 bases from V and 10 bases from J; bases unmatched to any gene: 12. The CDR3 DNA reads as TGTGCCAGCAGACCCGGGACTAGCGGGGCACCGATAGAGCAGTTCTTC. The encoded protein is CASRPGTSGAPIEQFF. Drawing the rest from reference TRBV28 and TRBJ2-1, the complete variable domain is DVKVTQSSRYLVKRTGEKVFLECVQDMDHENMFWYRQDPGLGLRLIYFSYDVKMKEKGDIPEGYSVSREKKERFSLILESASTNQTSMYLCASRPGTSGAPIEQFFGPGTRLTVL.

CDR3 sequence: CASSDRLGQGPSSYEQYF. DNA for the CDR3: TGTGCCAGCAGTGACCGCTTGGGACAGGGACCCAGCTCCTACGAGCAGTACTTC. The V call is TRBV28, the J call TRBJ2-7; 9 nucleotides align to TRBD1. The germline CDR1 and CDR2 sequences are MDHEN and SYDVKM. Trimming at V came to 5 bases and at J to 0 bases, leaving 14 bases not matched to a gene. CDR3 length: 18 amino acids.

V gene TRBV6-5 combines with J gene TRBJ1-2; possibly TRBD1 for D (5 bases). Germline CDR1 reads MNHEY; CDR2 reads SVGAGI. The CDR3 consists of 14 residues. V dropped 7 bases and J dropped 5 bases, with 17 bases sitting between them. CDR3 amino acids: CASKNVGGGYGYTF. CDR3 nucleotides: TGTGCCAGCAAGAACGTCGGGGGGGGGTATGGCTACACCTTC.

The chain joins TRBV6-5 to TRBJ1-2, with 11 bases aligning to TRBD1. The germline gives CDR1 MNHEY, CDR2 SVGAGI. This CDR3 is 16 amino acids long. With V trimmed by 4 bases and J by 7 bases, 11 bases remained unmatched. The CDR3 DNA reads TGTGCCAGCAGTTCTGGACAGGGGGCGAGTTACTTTGGCTACACCTTC. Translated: CASSSGQGASYFGYTF.

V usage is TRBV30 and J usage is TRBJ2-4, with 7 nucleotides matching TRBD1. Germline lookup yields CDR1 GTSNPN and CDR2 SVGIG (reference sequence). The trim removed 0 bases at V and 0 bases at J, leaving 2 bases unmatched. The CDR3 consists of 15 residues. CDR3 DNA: TGTGCCTGGAGTGTGGGACAGCTAGCCAAAAACATTCAGTACTTC. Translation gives CAWSVGQLAKNIQYF.

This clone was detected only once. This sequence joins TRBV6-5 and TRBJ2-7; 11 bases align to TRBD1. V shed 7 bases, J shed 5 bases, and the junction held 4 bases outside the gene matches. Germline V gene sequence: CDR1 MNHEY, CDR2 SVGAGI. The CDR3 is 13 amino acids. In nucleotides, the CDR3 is TGTGCCAGCACAAAGGACAGGGGGCACGAGCAGTACTTC. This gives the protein CASTKDRGHEQYF.

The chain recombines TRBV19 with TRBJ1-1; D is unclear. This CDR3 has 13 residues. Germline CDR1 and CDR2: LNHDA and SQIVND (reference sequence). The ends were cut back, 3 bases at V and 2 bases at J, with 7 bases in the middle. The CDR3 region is CASSIGQNTEAFF. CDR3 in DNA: TGTGCCAGTAGTATTGGCCAAAACACTGAAGCTTTCTTT.

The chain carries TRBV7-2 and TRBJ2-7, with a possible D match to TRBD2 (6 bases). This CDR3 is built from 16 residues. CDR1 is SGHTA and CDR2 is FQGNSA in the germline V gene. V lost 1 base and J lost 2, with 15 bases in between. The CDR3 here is CASSLGGGRFAYEQYF. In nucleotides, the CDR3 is TGTGCCAGCAGCTTAGGGGGTGGGAGGTTTGCCTACGAGCAGTACTTC.

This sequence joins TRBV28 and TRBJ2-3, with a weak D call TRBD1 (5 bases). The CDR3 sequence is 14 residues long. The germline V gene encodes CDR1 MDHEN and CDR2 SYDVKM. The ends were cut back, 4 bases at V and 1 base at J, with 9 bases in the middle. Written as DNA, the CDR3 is TGTGCCAGCAGTTCCCCGACAGGCACAGATACGCAGTATTTT. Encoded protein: CASSSPTGTDTQYF.

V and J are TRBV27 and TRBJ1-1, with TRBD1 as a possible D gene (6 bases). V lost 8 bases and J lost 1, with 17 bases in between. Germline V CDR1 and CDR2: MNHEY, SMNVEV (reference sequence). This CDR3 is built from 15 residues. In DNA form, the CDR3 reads TGTGCCAGCCTACCCTACGGGGGGCGGAACACTGAAGCTTTCTTT. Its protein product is CASLPYGGRNTEAFF.

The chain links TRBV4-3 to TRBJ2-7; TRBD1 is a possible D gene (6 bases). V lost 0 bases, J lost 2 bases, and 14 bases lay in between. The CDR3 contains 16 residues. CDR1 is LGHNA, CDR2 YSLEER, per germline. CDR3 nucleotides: TGCGCCAGCAGCCAAGATTTGGGGGCGTACCCCTACGAGCAGTACTTC. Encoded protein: CASSQDLGAYPYEQYF.

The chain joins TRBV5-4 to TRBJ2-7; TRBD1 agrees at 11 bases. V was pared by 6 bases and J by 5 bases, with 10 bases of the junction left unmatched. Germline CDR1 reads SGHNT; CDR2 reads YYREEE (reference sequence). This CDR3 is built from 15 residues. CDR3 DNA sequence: TGTGCCAGCACGTTTCGGACAGGGGGCAGGGACGAGCAGTACTTC. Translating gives CASTFRTGGRDEQYF.

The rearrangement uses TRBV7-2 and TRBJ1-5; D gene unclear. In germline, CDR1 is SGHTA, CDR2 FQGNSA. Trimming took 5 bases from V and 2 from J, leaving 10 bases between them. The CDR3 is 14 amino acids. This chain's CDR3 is CASSIGVGNQPQHF. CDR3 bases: TGTGCCAGCAGCATCGGGGTTGGCAATCAGCCCCAGCATTTT. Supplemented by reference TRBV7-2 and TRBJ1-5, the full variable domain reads GAGVSQSPSNKVTEKGKDVELRCDPISGHTALYWYRQSLGQGLEFLIYFQGNSAPDKSGLPSDRFSAERTGGSVSTLTIQRTQQEDSAVYLCASSIGVGNQPQHFGDGTRLSIL.